The TCR beta chain described here comes from a study of beta chain features in type 1 diabetes. V lost 8 bases, J lost 0 bases, and 7 bases lay in between. The CDR3 contains 12 residues. Germline CDR1 and CDR2: MNHEY and SMNVEV (reference sequence). Whole-study results and caveats: Relative to healthy donors, patients appeared to have naive, central memory and Treg TCRB repertoires that were more similar. Shorter TCRB CDR3s, moderately but significantly so, were found in Type 1 diabetes patients in all four CD4+ subsets. HLA influence on TCRB rearrangement stayed unresolved here.

Blood was drawn once from each donor into heparinised tubes. The draws averaged about 120 mL. As to this clone: Its specificity is unknown.

All of the isolated RNA was reverse transcribed, so expressed TCRB transcripts were sequenced. TCRdb keeps only in-frame clones here, not all; method: immunoSEQ multiplex PCR. Among 100,000 to 150,000 clones listed, around 16% were seen once. The sequencing input was central memory CD4+ T cells from blood. The chain couples TRBV27 to TRBJ1-1; no definite D call. The sequence was obtained from a man younger than 35 with type 1 diabetes. This chain's CDR3 is CASRTVNTEAFF. Here the CDR3 DNA reads TGTGCCAGCCGCACAGTGAACACTGAAGCTTTCTTT.